The 7 T cell receptor beta chains reported below all come from one sample, sequenced in a study of cytomegalovirus exposure and HLA in healthy donors. PCR primers comprised 60 Vbeta and 13 Jbeta primers. Sequencing used immunoSEQ multiplex PCR; TCRdb keeps in-frame clones, though not all of them. Among approximately 130,000 clones listed, roughly 60% were seen once. Sequencing was carried out using PBMCs. These receptors originate from a woman in her thirties or forties in good health and CMV-seronegative.

In its sample, this clone was seen a few times. V and J are TRBV5-1 and TRBJ2-7; TRBD2 aligns across 9 bases. The CDR3 runs to 15 residues. V shed 4 bases, J shed 7 bases, and the junction held 12 bases outside the gene matches. Germline CDR1 and CDR2: SGHRS and YFSETQ. The CDR3 region has the DNA TGCGCCAGCAGCCCGATAGCGGGGGTCCCGGGTGAGCAGTACTTC. Its translation is CASSPIAGVPGEQYF.

This chain joins TRBV18 and TRBJ1-4; 9 positions match TRBD1. The ends lost 3 bases at V and 0 bases at J; junction bases unmatched: 8. Germline loops: CDR1 KGHSH, CDR2 LQKENI. The CDR3 sequence is 18 residues long. The CDR3: CASSPRDRGVATNEKLFF. CDR3 bases: TGTGCCAGCTCACCCAGAGACAGGGGGGTTGCAACTAATGAAAAACTGTTTTTT.

The genes are TRBV6-1 and TRBJ1-5; the match to TRBD1 covers 7 bases. V was clipped by 5 bases and J by 8 bases; unmatched bases: 9. Germline V gene sequence: CDR1 MNHNS, CDR2 SASEGT. The CDR3 loop spans 14 amino acids. The CDR3 bases are TGTGCCAGCAGTAAAAACAGGGGAGTGGAGCCCCAGCATTTT. This translates into CASSKNRGVEPQHF.

The J gene is TRBJ1-2, the V gene TRBV6-6; TRBD1 agrees at 10 bases. J was trimmed by 7 bases and V by 10 bases; bases with no gene match: 15. Germline CDR1 MNHNY, CDR2 SVGAGI (reference sequence). The CDR3 is made up of 15 amino acids. The CDR3 spells CATTDRGQGFSGYTF. For the CDR3, the DNA is TGTGCCACCACAGACCGGGGACAGGGGTTCTCTGGCTACACCTTC.

This clone was detected a few times. The rearrangement joins TRBV5-4 to TRBJ1-1, with TRBD1 matching over 9 bases. V was pared by 5 bases and J by 6 bases, with 8 bases of the junction left unmatched. The germline gives CDR1 SGHNT, CDR2 YYREEE (reference sequence). CDR3 length: 14 residues. The CDR3 is CASSPGQGRAEAFF. The CDR3 DNA sequence: TGTGCCAGCAGTCCGGGACAGGGTCGCGCTGAAGCTTTCTTT.

The chain joins TRBV7-2 to TRBJ1-4, with D perhaps matching TRBD1 (5 bases). CDR3 length: 13 residues. The V gene's germline CDR1 is SGHTA and CDR2 FQGNSA. V was pared by 3 bases and J by 8 bases, with 10 bases between. CDR3 sequence: CASSFGPGEKLFF. The CDR3 coding sequence is TGTGCCAGCAGCTTTGGGCCAGGGGAAAAACTGTTTTTT.

V usage is TRBV19 and J usage is TRBJ2-5; a weak D match, TRBD1 (5 bases). This CDR3 is 15 amino acids long. V lost 3 bases and J 5 bases, leaving 16 bases between the germline ends. The germline gives CDR1 LNHDA, CDR2 SQIVND (reference sequence). The CDR3 DNA is TGTGCCAGTAGTATTGAAAGGGGCCAGTGGGAGACCCAGTACTTC. The encoded protein is CASSIERGQWETQYF.